This TCR beta chain stems from a study of blood T cell repertoires in COVID-19. Study-level background: From the United States, Italy and Spain came samples of acute and convalescent COVID-19.

Generated by immunoSEQ multiplex PCR, the TCRdb table keeps only in-frame clones and is missing some. Of more than 95,000 clones in the sample, 90% to 95% were seen once. Followed longitudinally, the Seattle patients had been enrolled during active infection. The CDR3 contains 15 residues. In germline, CDR1 is SGHRS, CDR2 YFSETQ. V was clipped by 0 bases and J by 5 bases; unmatched bases: 4. The TCR comes from a man in his fifties or sixties with COVID-19, enrolled during active disease. Input material: peripheral blood. V is TRBV5-1 and J is TRBJ2-5; the match to TRBD2 covers 10 bases. The CDR3 coding sequence is TGCGCCAGCAGCTTGGTAGCGGGAGGAGGCGAGACCCAGTACTTC. Translation: CASSLVAGGGETQYF.